This T cell receptor beta chain was observed in a study of T cell changes during pregnancy in multiple sclerosis (dated by TCRdb to the late 2010s). Describing the broader study: Changes in the T cell repertoire over the course of pregnancy were examined in this study in women with multiple sclerosis.

To note about this clone: No cognate antigen has been identified for it. No base-level quality is on record; no much larger clone is a single base apart.

Preparation of the library involved the immunoSEQ multiplex PCR assay. Drawn from immuneACCESS, this table holds only the in-frame rearrangements with V and J called that TCRdb kept. Clones are partly lost; checked studies trace under half to an unresolved V gene and leave the rest unexplained. This sample comprises tens of thousands of clones, around 93% of them detected only once. The ten most abundant clones make up 3.5% to 4% of the sample. The CDR3 measures 15 amino acids from cysteine to phenylalanine. Only CDR3 DNA remains: 45 bases, in frame from the first base. V ends up 6 bases short and J 3 bases short, with an unmatched junction base count of 5. The germline V gene provides CDR1 SGHAT and CDR2 FQNNGV.

The chain joins TRBV11-2 to TRBJ2-1; 10 junctional bases match TRBD2. The sample in question was PBMCs, obtained in the first trimester of pregnancy. This TCR was sampled from a female donor in good health, serving as a control in a pregnancy study. Some clones in this sample may be carry-over from other donors' samples. The sequenced DNA is TGTGCCAGCAGACCACTAGCGGGAAACTACAATGAGCAGTTCTTC. Its translation is CASRPLAGNYNEQFF.